Sequencing of this TCR beta chain was carried out in a study of T cell repertoires in aging, cancer and after chemotherapy. Multiplex touch-down PCR with TRB-A/B primers amplified rearranged V-D-J TRB sequences. TCRdb passed the multiplex PCR reads through MiXCR, listing each CDR3 protein once. The profile shows several thousand distinct CDR3 sequences, about a quarter of them singletons. There are 12 residues in the CDR3. The V gene lost 6 bases and the J gene lost 3 bases, with 9 bases spanning the gap. Per germline, CDR1 SGHVS and CDR2 FNYEAQ. This clonotype has a handful of counts. Amplification of TCR beta used genomic DNA extracted from peripheral blood.

This sequence originates from a human donor with a solid tumor. The chain has TRBV7-6 and TRBJ2-7, with D hard to call. The source material was blood. CDR3 in amino acids: CASSPLGYEQYF. The CDR3 region has the DNA TGTGCCAGCAGTCCTTTGGGCTACGAGCAGTACTTC.